Listed here are 32 T cell receptor beta chains from one sample, sequenced in a study of blood T cell repertoires in COVID-19 (dated by TCRdb to the early 2020s). The library was prepared using the immunoSEQ multiplex PCR assay. Entries here come from immuneACCESS through TCRdb and include only in-frame sequences with V and J called. Some clones fail to appear in such tables; in the studies checked, an unresolved V gene covers under half of the shortfall, and the cause of the remainder is unknown. Present in this sample are roughly 86,000 clones, 80% to 85% of which were seen just once. The top ten hold around 6.5% of the sample. Source material: peripheral blood. The receptors were sampled from a man aged 55 to 70 with acute or convalescent COVID-19.

The table lists this clone with many counts. V usage is TRBV29-1 and J usage is TRBJ2-3, with 7 bases aligning to TRBD1. CDR1 SQVTM and CDR2 ANQGSEA come from the germline V gene. V was clipped by 1 base and J by 0 bases; unmatched bases: 4. This CDR3 is built from 15 residues. CDR3 in DNA: TGCAGCGTTGAAGCCGGGACAGCAAGCACAGATACGCAGTATTTT. As protein: CSVEAGTASTDTQYF.

The genes are TRBV30 and TRBJ1-2; a possible D gene is TRBD1 (5 bases). CDR1 is GTSNPN, CDR2 SVGIG, per germline (reference sequence). V lost 4 bases, J lost 3 bases, and 12 bases lay in between. This CDR3 region has 13 residues. DNA of the CDR3: TGTGCCTGGAATGGGGGGGATTACTATGGCTACACCTTC. Protein: CAWNGGDYYGYTF.

V is TRBV4-2 and J is TRBJ2-7, with no clear D. V was pared by 0 bases and J by 3 bases, with 9 bases between. Germline values: CDR1 LGHNA, CDR2 YNFKEQ. The length of the CDR3 is 14 residues. The CDR3 is CASSQDLVGYEQYF. For the CDR3, the DNA is TGTGCCAGCAGCCAAGATCTCGTCGGCTACGAGCAGTACTTC.

The J gene is TRBJ1-3, the V gene TRBV7-2; 8 nucleotides agree with TRBD1. The CDR3 length is 14 residues. Germline CDR1 SGHTA, CDR2 FQGNSA. With 5 bases clipped from V and 8 bases from J, the junction kept 8 bases outside the gene matches. The CDR3 region is CASSPRTGWDTIYF. The CDR3 region has the DNA TGTGCCAGCAGCCCAAGGACAGGGTGGGACACCATATATTTT.

The V call is TRBV6-2 or TRBV6-3, the J call TRBJ2-1, with 8 positions matching TRBD2. The CDR3 runs to 16 residues. Germline CDR1 reads MNHEY; CDR2 reads SVGEGT. J lost 4 bases, V lost 2 bases, and 7 bases had no gene match. CDR3 DNA: TGTGCCAGCAGTTACCCCGAGCGGGGGCCATACAATGAGCAGTTCTTC. Translation gives CASSYPERGPYNEQFF.

The chain uses TRBV10-2 and TRBJ2-1, with 7 bases aligning to TRBD2. This CDR3 is 14 amino acids long. Trimming took 5 bases from V and 4 from J; bases not matched to a gene: 5. Per germline, CDR1 WSHSY and CDR2 SAAADI. CDR3 DNA sequence: TGCGCCAGCAGTACAGGCGGGGGTTACAATGAGCAGTTCTTC. It encodes CASSTGGGYNEQFF.

The rearrangement joins TRBV6-1 to TRBJ1-1; D possibly corresponds to TRBD1 (6 bases). Germline CDR1 is MNHNS and CDR2 is SASEGT. V dropped 3 bases and J dropped 8 bases, with 10 bases sitting between them. The CDR3 length is 12 residues. The CDR3 DNA reads TGTGCCAGCAGTGATTGGGGGCGGGAAGCTTTCTTT. Its protein product is CASSDWGREAFF.

The chain joins TRBV11-2 to TRBJ2-3, with 10 nucleotides matching TRBD1. The germline V gene encodes CDR1 SGHAT and CDR2 FQNNGV. The CDR3 contains 17 residues. V dropped 4 bases and J dropped 1; count of bases not matched to a gene: 8. CDR3: CASSYRDRGLGTDTQYF. In nucleotides, the CDR3 is TGTGCCAGCAGCTACCGGGACAGGGGATTGGGCACAGATACGCAGTATTTT.

This clone was picked up one time. The V call is TRBV19, the J call TRBJ2-2; tentatively, D is TRBD2 (6 bases). The CDR3 is 18 residues long. V gave up 4 bases and J gave up 3 bases, with 21 bases separating them. CDR1 and CDR2 from the germline V gene are LNHDA and SQIVND (reference sequence). CDR3 sequence: CASSTTALEGTYTGELFF. The CDR3 DNA is TGTGCCAGTAGTACCACGGCCCTGGAGGGGACCTACACCGGGGAGCTGTTTTTT.

This clone has more than one count but fewer than ten. The rearrangement uses TRBV9 and TRBJ2-5, with D possibly matching TRBD1 (6 bases). Trimming took 3 bases from V and 0 from J, leaving 12 bases between them. Germline assignment: CDR1 SGDLS and CDR2 YYNGEE. This CDR3 region has 15 residues. The CDR3 DNA reads as TGTGCCAGCAGCGCCCTGAGGGACAACCAAGAGACCCAGTACTTC. The encoded protein is CASSALRDNQETQYF.

V usage is TRBV14 and J usage is TRBJ1-3; a possible D gene is TRBD1 (5 bases). Germline lookup yields CDR1 SGHDN and CDR2 FVKESK. The CDR3 contains 19 residues. Trimming left V 0 bases short and J 0 bases short, with 18 bases between. The CDR3 DNA sequence: TGTGCCAGCAGCCAAGACCTGGGCCAGGGCCGCCGCTCTGGAAACACCATATATTTT. Amino acids: CASSQDLGQGRRSGNTIYF.

The chain's CDR3 is CAWTRQDNSPLHF. CDR3 bases: TGTGCCTGGACCCGACAGGATAATTCACCCCTCCACTTT. This rearrangement joins TRBV30 to TRBJ1-6; weak D call: TRBD1 (6 bases). Germline CDR1 reads GTSNPN; CDR2 reads SVGIG (reference sequence). The CDR3 has 13 amino acids. Between the trimmed V and J ends, which lost 4 bases and 5 bases, there was a span of 9 bases.

The chain has TRBV29-1 and TRBJ2-7; tentatively, D is TRBD2 (7 bases). V was clipped by 6 bases and J by 5 bases, with 17 bases between them. This CDR3 spans 13 amino acids. Germline V lookup: CDR1 SQVTM, CDR2 ANQGSEA. The CDR3 sequence: CSVPLWGGHEQYF. The CDR3, as DNA: TGCAGCGTGCCCCTCTGGGGGGGGCACGAGCAGTACTTC.

The chain carries TRBV5-6 and TRBJ2-7, with D maybe TRBD1 (5 bases). The germline CDR1 and CDR2 sequences are SGHDT and YYEEEE. The V and J ends lost 5 bases and 3 bases respectively, with 18 bases between them. CDR3 length equals 15 residues. The CDR3 here is CASRTVESPYYEQYF. CDR3 coding DNA: TGTGCCAGCAGGACAGTTGAGAGTCCGTACTACGAGCAGTACTTC. Together with reference TRBV5-6 and TRBJ2-7, the CDR3 gives the full variable domain: DAGVTQSPTHLIKTRGQQVTLRCSPKSGHDTVSWYQQALGQGPQFIFQYYEEEERQRGNFPDRFSGHQFPNYSSELNVNALLLGDSALYLCASRTVESPYYEQYFGPGTRLTVT.

The chain couples TRBV11-3 to TRBJ2-3, with a possible D match to TRBD2 (6 bases). The length of the CDR3 is 13 residues. The V end was cut by 5 bases, the J end by 0 bases, with 6 bases between. Germline V gene data show CDR1 as SGHNT and CDR2 as YENEEA. For the CDR3, the DNA is TGTGCCAGCAGCGGGACTAGCACAGATACGCAGTATTTT. Its protein product is CASSGTSTDTQYF.

The J gene is TRBJ2-7, the V gene TRBV20-1; 11 bases are shared with TRBD1. The CDR3 consists of 13 residues. Germline lookup yields CDR1 DFQATT and CDR2 SNEGSKA (reference sequence). The trim removed 3 bases at V and 3 bases at J, leaving 1 base unmatched. CDR3 residues: CSASGTGGYEQYF. The CDR3 nucleotides are TGCAGTGCTAGTGGGACAGGGGGCTACGAGCAGTACTTC.

This chain joins TRBV27 and TRBJ2-7; a weak D match, TRBD1 (5 bases). Germline V lookup: CDR1 MNHEY, CDR2 SMNVEV (reference sequence). This CDR3 region has 15 residues. V was trimmed by 2 bases and J by 7 bases, leaving 18 bases between them. The DNA for the CDR3 is TGTGCCAGCAGTTTACTCCCTGACAGCTCCTCGGAGCAGTACTTC. Its translation: CASSLLPDSSSEQYF.

The chain is built from TRBV4-1 and TRBJ1-1; 8 bases are shared with TRBD1. The CDR3 sequence is 17 residues long. V lost 0 bases, J lost 11 bases, and 17 bases stayed unmatched. CDR1 is MGHRA, CDR2 YSYEKL, per germline. The CDR3 loop is CASSQDELDRVEFKAFF. The CDR3 DNA follows: TGCGCCAGCAGCCAAGATGAATTGGACAGGGTTGAATTCAAGGCTTTCTTT.

This clone occurred a few times. The chain couples TRBV19 to TRBJ1-5; D is possibly TRBD1 (5 bases). The V end was cut by 5 bases, the J end by 2 bases, with 10 bases between. The CDR3 is made up of 14 amino acids. CDR1 and CDR2 from the germline V gene are LNHDA and SQIVND (reference sequence). CDR3 in DNA: TGTGCCAGTAGTTTGGGACTCCGCAATCAGCCCCAGCATTTT. It codes for CASSLGLRNQPQHF. The full variable domain, rest sourced from reference TRBV19 and TRBJ1-5, is DGGITQSPKYLFRKEGQNVTLSCEQNLNHDAMYWYRQDPGQGLRLIYYSQIVNDFQKGDIAEGYSVSREKKESFPLTVTSAQKNPTAFYLCASSLGLRNQPQHFGDGTRLSIL.

This chain uses TRBV6-2 or TRBV6-3 with TRBJ2-3; 7 positions agree with TRBD1. V shed 6 bases, J shed 5 bases, and the junction held 5 bases outside the gene matches. Per germline, CDR1 MNHEY and CDR2 SVGEGT. CDR3 length equals 13 residues. The CDR3 is CASSLDREDTQYF. The DNA of the CDR3 is TGTGCCAGCAGCCTCGACAGGGAAGATACGCAGTATTTT.

This chain uses TRBV30 with TRBJ2-1, with TRBD2 identical over 14 bases. Trimming removed 3 bases from V and 14 bases from J; junction bases left unmatched: 9. The length of the CDR3 is 14 residues. Germline values: CDR1 GTSNPN, CDR2 SVGIG (reference sequence). As DNA, the CDR3 is TGTGCCTGGAGCCAGGGACTAGCGGGGGATATTAAGTTCTTC. Protein product: CAWSQGLAGDIKFF.

This chain links TRBV19 with TRBJ2-7, with D unclear. The CDR3 has 12 residues. V dropped 6 bases and J dropped 3 bases, with 9 bases sitting between them. Per the germline V gene, CDR1 is LNHDA and CDR2 is SQIVND (reference sequence). In DNA form, the CDR3 reads TGTGCCAGTAGATCTTACGGCTACGAGCAGTACTTC. Its translation is CASRSYGYEQYF.

This chain joins TRBV7-2 and TRBJ1-2, with 7 nucleotides matching TRBD1. CDR3 size: 13 residues. Trimming cost V 1 base and J 8 bases; bases outside gene matches: 4. Germline V CDR1 and CDR2: SGHTA, FQGNSA. The CDR3 coding sequence is TGTGCCAGCAGCTTAGTACAGGGGATCGGCTACACCTTC. Protein: CASSLVQGIGYTF. Complete variable domain (other parts from reference TRBV7-2 and TRBJ1-2): GAGVSQSPSNKVTEKGKDVELRCDPISGHTALYWYRQSLGQGLEFLIYFQGNSAPDKSGLPSDRFSAERTGGSVSTLTIQRTQQEDSAVYLCASSLVQGIGYTFGSGTRLTVV.

The chain joins TRBV29-1 to TRBJ2-1, with TRBD1 matching over 7 bases. With 5 bases clipped from V and 9 bases from J, the junction kept 10 bases outside the gene matches. CDR3 length equals 13 residues. The germline V gene encodes CDR1 SQVTM and CDR2 ANQGSEA. CDR3 sequence: CSVSAGQVVEQFF. Written as DNA, the CDR3 is TGCAGCGTTTCAGCCGGACAGGTGGTTGAGCAGTTCTTC.

In its sample, this clone was seen once. The chain carries TRBV6-2 or TRBV6-3 and TRBJ1-6; no reliable D call. This CDR3 has 16 residues. The germline V gene has CDR1 MNHEY and CDR2 SVGEGT. The V and J ends lost 0 bases and 7 bases respectively, with 13 bases between them. The DNA of the CDR3 is TGTGCCAGCAGTTACTCGGGCTGGCTGGCGAATTCACCCCTCCACTTT. Amino acids: CASSYSGWLANSPLHF.

The rearrangement links TRBV5-6 to TRBJ2-5; 7 bases agree with TRBD2. The germline V gene has CDR1 SGHDT and CDR2 YYEEEE. The CDR3 runs 13 residues. The V segment lost 5 bases and the J segment 5 bases; nucleotides outside the gene matches: 6. Here the CDR3 reads CASSSAGVETQYF. The CDR3 DNA sequence: TGTGCCAGCAGTTCCGCGGGGGTGGAGACCCAGTACTTC.

The rearrangement joins TRBV19 to TRBJ2-7; 11 bases fit TRBD1. This CDR3 contains 16 residues. Trimming took 4 bases from V and 4 from J; bases not matched to a gene: 9. Germline values: CDR1 LNHDA, CDR2 SQIVND (reference sequence). CDR3 bases: TGTGCCAGTAGTAGGGACCCCGGACAGGGGGCTTACGAGCAGTACTTC. Protein product: CASSRDPGQGAYEQYF.

The rearrangement uses TRBV7-9 and TRBJ1-4, with 8 bases lining up with TRBD1. The CDR3 contains 14 residues. The V and J ends lost 6 bases and 8 bases, in that order; junction bases with no gene match: 8. CDR1 SEHNR and CDR2 FQNEAQ come from the germline V gene (reference sequence). The CDR3 DNA reads as TGTGCCAGCAGTCCGGACAGGGAGAGGGAAAAACTGTTTTTT. Its protein is CASSPDREREKLFF.

The V call is TRBV19, the J call TRBJ2-7, with 8 bases fitting TRBD1. Losses at the gene ends were 3 bases for V and 1 base for J; bases not matched to a gene: 2. Per germline, CDR1 LNHDA and CDR2 SQIVND (reference sequence). The CDR3 contains 14 residues. For the CDR3, the DNA is TGTGCCAGTAGTATCCGGACAGGGTCCTACGAGCAGTACTTC. It is translated as CASSIRTGSYEQYF.

The V call is TRBV6-5, the J call TRBJ1-2; D is unresolved. Per germline, CDR1 MNHEY and CDR2 SVGAGI. V dropped 0 bases and J dropped 5 bases, with 13 bases sitting between them. This CDR3 is 15 amino acids long. CDR3 sequence: CASSYSSQFGYGYTF. For the CDR3, the DNA is TGTGCCAGCAGTTACTCGAGCCAGTTCGGGTATGGCTACACCTTC.

The chain carries TRBV7-8 and TRBJ1-6, with no clear D. CDR3 length equals 13 residues. The V gene's germline CDR1 is SGHVS and CDR2 FQNEAQ. The V end lost 5 bases, the J end lost 7 bases, and 9 bases lay between the germline ends. CDR3 sequence: CASSPAGNSPLHF. The CDR3 coding sequence is TGTGCCAGCAGCCCCGCGGGGAATTCACCCCTCCACTTT.

The chain employs TRBV30 and TRBJ1-5; TRBD1 matches 7 bases. Germline V CDR1 and CDR2: GTSNPN, SVGIG (reference sequence). The CDR3 is 15 amino acids. Unmatched junction bases numbered 10, after V lost 5 bases and J lost 3 bases. DNA of the CDR3: TGTGCCTGGGGAAGACAGGGCTCGTTCAATCAGCCCCAGCATTTT. Protein product: CAWGRQGSFNQPQHF.